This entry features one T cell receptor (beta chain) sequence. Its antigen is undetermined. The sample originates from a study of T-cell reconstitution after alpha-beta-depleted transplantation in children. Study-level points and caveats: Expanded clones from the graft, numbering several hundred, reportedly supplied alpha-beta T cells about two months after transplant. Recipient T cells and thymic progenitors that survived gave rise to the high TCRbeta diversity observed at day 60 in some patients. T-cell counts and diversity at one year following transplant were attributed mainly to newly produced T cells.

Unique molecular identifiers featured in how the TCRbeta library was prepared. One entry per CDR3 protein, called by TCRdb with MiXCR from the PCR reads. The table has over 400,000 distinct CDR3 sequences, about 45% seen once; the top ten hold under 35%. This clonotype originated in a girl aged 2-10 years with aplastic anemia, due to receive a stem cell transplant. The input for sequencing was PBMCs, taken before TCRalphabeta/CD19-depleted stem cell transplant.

CDR3 bases: TGTGCCAGCAGTGAACTAGGCGGAGTCTACGAGCAGTACTTC. Protein product: CASSELGGVYEQYF. This rearrangement joins TRBV6-1 to TRBJ2-7; no firm D call. This CDR3 has 14 amino acids. With 2 bases removed from V and 3 bases from J, the gap between germline ends came to 11 bases. Germline values: CDR1 MNHNS, CDR2 SASEGT.